The 30 T cell receptor beta chains given below trace back to one sample, sequenced in a study of blood T cell repertoires in COVID-19. Profiling relied on immunoSEQ multiplex PCR, and the TCRdb table lists in-frame clones only, not all of them. The sample lists under 80,000 clones, around 85% occurring once. Sequencing was performed on peripheral blood. The receptors here all came from an elderly man in a cohort sampled during active COVID-19.

The rearrangement joins TRBV6-1 to TRBJ2-5; tentative D call: TRBD2 (6 bases). Trimming pared 2 bases from V and 4 bases from J, leaving 14 bases between. CDR3 length equals 15 residues. Germline CDR1 and CDR2: MNHNS and SASEGT. The CDR3 is CASSELLAGLETQYF. The DNA for the CDR3 is TGTGCCAGCAGTGAACTTCTCGCGGGGCTAGAGACCCAGTACTTC.

The table lists this clone with a few counts. The chain links TRBV3-1 (or the pseudogene TRBV3-2) to TRBJ2-1; 8 nucleotides agree with TRBD1. V lost 4 bases and J lost 10; bases outside the gene matches: 3. CDR1 is LGHDT, CDR2 YNNKEL, per germline (reference sequence). This CDR3 comprises 12 residues. The CDR3 protein is CASSLRDREQFF. In nucleotides, the CDR3 is TGTGCCAGCAGCCTTAGGGACAGGGAGCAGTTCTTC.

This clone has more than one count but fewer than ten. V gene TRBV5-8 combines with J gene TRBJ2-2; D is unclear. From germline, CDR1 is SGHTS and CDR2 YDEGEE. This CDR3 is 14 amino acids long. V was shortened by 0 bases and J by 6 bases, with 9 bases between the two germline ends. Here the CDR3 reads CASSLAPASGELFF. CDR3 nucleotide sequence: TGTGCCAGCAGCTTGGCCCCAGCGTCCGGGGAGCTGTTTTTT. Together with reference TRBV5-8 and TRBJ2-2, the CDR3 gives the full variable domain: EAGVTQSPTHLIKTRGQQATLRCSPISGHTSVYWYQQALGLGLQFLLWYDEGEERNRGNFPPRFSGRQFPNYSSELNVNALELEDSALYLCASSLAPASGELFFGEGSRLTVL.

The chain combines TRBV27 with TRBJ2-7; D call uncertain. The germline V and J ends were trimmed by 4 bases and 2 bases, with 3 bases remaining between them. The CDR3 has 11 amino acids. Germline assignment: CDR1 MNHEY and CDR2 SMNVEV (reference sequence). CDR3 sequence (DNA): TGTGCCAGCAGTTCCACCTACGAGCAGTACTTC. This sequence encodes CASSSTYEQYF.

V and J are TRBV18 and TRBJ1-1; tentatively, D is TRBD1 (5 bases). Germline CDR1 reads KGHSH; CDR2 reads LQKENI. Trimming left V 3 bases short and J 3 bases short, with 14 bases between. The CDR3 consists of 15 residues. The CDR3 DNA sequence: TGTGCCAGCTCACCCACCACAGGACCGTACACTGAAGCTTTCTTT. It codes for CASSPTTGPYTEAFF.

The CDR3 DNA reads as TGCGCCAGCAGCCAATGGACAGGGGTTGAAAAACTGTTTTTT. It encodes CASSQWTGVEKLFF. V usage is TRBV5-1 and J usage is TRBJ1-4; 9 nucleotides line up with TRBD1. The CDR3 is 14 residues long. Trimming took 4 bases from V and 7 from J; bases not matched to a gene: 5. Germline CDR1 SGHRS, CDR2 YFSETQ.

V usage is TRBV2 and J usage is TRBJ2-1, with 10 bases that match TRBD2. The CDR3 consists of 15 residues. V shed 1 base, J shed 6 bases, and the junction held 3 bases outside the gene matches. CDR1 SNHLY and CDR2 FYNNEI come from the germline V gene. As DNA, the CDR3 is TGTGCCAGCAGTGAAGGGCTAGCGGGGGTCAATGAGCAGTTCTTC. This sequence encodes CASSEGLAGVNEQFF. Complete variable domain (other parts from reference TRBV2 and TRBJ2-1): EPEVTQTPSHQVTQMGQEVILRCVPISNHLYFYWYRQILGQKVEFLVSFYNNEISEKSEIFDDQFSVERPDGSNFTLKIRSTKLEDSAMYFCASSEGLAGVNEQFFGPGTRLTVL.

This clone was counted a few times. The chain couples TRBV11-3 to TRBJ1-1; D ambiguous. CDR1 SGHNT and CDR2 YENEEA come from the germline V gene. V was clipped by 3 bases and J by 3 bases, with 8 bases between them. CDR3 length equals 13 residues. CDR3 region: CASSFGEDTEAFF. DNA for the CDR3: TGTGCCAGCAGCTTTGGGGAGGACACTGAAGCTTTCTTT.

The chain uses TRBV5-1 and TRBJ1-2; TRBD1 matches 9 bases. Unmatched junction bases numbered 18, after V lost 6 bases and J lost 3 bases. CDR3 length: 18 amino acids. Germline V gene sequence: CDR1 SGHRS, CDR2 YFSETQ. CDR3 in DNA: TGCGCCAGCACCGATTTTACCTCGACAGGGGGAAATGACTATGGCTACACCTTC. Its protein product is CASTDFTSTGGNDYGYTF.

The rearrangement links TRBV6-2 or TRBV6-3 to TRBJ2-5; TRBD1 matches 10 bases. This CDR3 has 17 residues. V lost 0 bases, J lost 3 bases, and 7 bases stayed unmatched. CDR1 is MNHEY, CDR2 SVGEGT, per germline. DNA of the CDR3: TGTGCCAGCAGTTACTCGAGAGGGACAGGGGAAAAAGAGACCCAGTACTTC. Residues: CASSYSRGTGEKETQYF.

J is TRBJ1-1 and V is TRBV3-1 (or the pseudogene TRBV3-2), with D perhaps matching TRBD1 (5 bases). Germline V gives CDR1 LGHDT, CDR2 YNNKEL (reference sequence). V was cut by 0 bases and J by 8 bases, with 7 bases left in between. The CDR3 is made up of 12 amino acids. CDR3 in amino acids: CASSQDQGEAFF. CDR3 nucleotide sequence: TGTGCCAGCAGCCAAGACCAGGGCGAAGCTTTCTTT.

CDR3 DNA: TGTGCCAGCAGTTACTCGGTAGGAGGCTATGGCTACACCTTC. Encoded protein: CASSYSVGGYGYTF. This chain connects TRBV6-2 or TRBV6-3 to TRBJ1-2; D not resolved. The CDR3 is 14 amino acids. Germline assignment: CDR1 MNHEY and CDR2 SVGEGT. Trimming took off 0 bases at V and 4 bases at J, with 9 bases between the two ends.

About this clone itself: This sample includes further DNA sequences coding for the same CDR3. The chain combines TRBV3-1 (or the pseudogene TRBV3-2) with TRBJ2-6, with D possibly being TRBD1 (5 bases). The V gene's germline CDR1 is LGHDT and CDR2 YNNKEL (reference sequence). This CDR3 has 15 amino acids. V gave up 1 base and J gave up 4 bases, with 8 bases separating them. The CDR3 sequence: CASSQGGAGANVLTF. The CDR3 DNA reads as TGTGCCAGCAGCCAAGGGGGCGCAGGGGCCAACGTCCTGACTTTC.

The V call is TRBV7-9, the J call TRBJ1-4; 9 positions agree with TRBD1. The CDR3 length is 14 residues. With V trimmed by 5 bases and J by 6 bases, 4 bases remained unmatched. Germline lookup yields CDR1 SEHNR and CDR2 FQNEAQ (reference sequence). CDR3 nucleotide sequence: TGTGCCAGCAGCCAGGACAGGGGTGATGAAAAACTGTTTTTT. Translating it yields CASSQDRGDEKLFF.

This chain connects TRBV15 to TRBJ1-2; TRBD1 agrees at 7 bases. Unmatched junction bases numbered 10, after V lost 0 bases and J lost 0 bases. The CDR3 totals 18 residues. The germline V gene encodes CDR1 LNHNV and CDR2 YYDKDF (reference sequence). CDR3 in amino acids: CATSRDLTGASTNYGYTF. The CDR3 nucleotides are TGTGCCACCAGCAGAGATCTCACAGGGGCGAGCACTAACTATGGCTACACCTTC.

The genes are TRBV4-3 and TRBJ2-5, with D possibly matching TRBD2 (6 bases). CDR1 and CDR2 from the germline V gene are LGHNA and YSLEER. The ends were cut back, 4 bases at V and 5 bases at J, with 17 bases in the middle. CDR3 length equals 15 residues. In DNA, the CDR3 is TGCGCCAGCAGCCCAAGTGGAGGGAGTGGGGAGACCCAGTACTTC. Protein: CASSPSGGSGETQYF.

This clone was seen a handful of times. V and J are TRBV6-1 and TRBJ1-4; unclear D gene. Germline V gives CDR1 MNHNS, CDR2 SASEGT. V was shortened by 3 bases and J by 6 bases, with 11 bases between the two germline ends. The CDR3 length is 14 residues. The CDR3, as DNA: TGTGCCAGCAGTGAGGTCCGTCCGGATGAAAAACTGTTTTTT. It codes for CASSEVRPDEKLFF.

On this clone: Germline and junction disagree at one end, which may indicate a read error. The chain carries TRBV29-1 and TRBJ2-6, with 11 bases fitting TRBD2. Germline V gives CDR1 SQVTM, CDR2 ANQGSEA. CDR3 length: 13 amino acids. CDR3 DNA: TGCAGCGTTGGGACGACTAGCGGGGAGGTCGTTAGTTTC. Amino acids: CSVGTTSGEVVSF. The variable domain in full, completed from reference TRBV29-1 and TRBJ2-6, reads SAVISQKPSRDICQRGTSLTIQCQVDSQVTMMFWYRQQPGQSLTLIATANQGSEATYESGFVIDKFPISRPNLTFSTLTVSNMSPEDSSIYLCSVGTTSGEVVSFGAGSRLTVL.

This sequence joins TRBV7-8 and TRBJ1-4, with D possibly TRBD1 on 6 matching bases. CDR1 is SGHVS and CDR2 is FQNEAQ in the germline V gene. V was cut by 5 bases and J by 5 bases, with 15 bases left in between. The CDR3 spans 15 residues. CDR3 sequence reads: CASSLKGGFNEKLFF. CDR3 DNA: TGTGCCAGCAGCCTTAAAGGGGGATTCAATGAAAAACTGTTTTTT.

This clone showed up just a few times. V usage is TRBV6-5 and J usage is TRBJ2-7, with 7 bases fitting TRBD1. V trimming: 2 bases; J trimming: 0 bases; junction bases outside the gene matches: 7. The CDR3 has 16 amino acids. Germline assignment: CDR1 MNHEY and CDR2 SVGAGI. The CDR3 coding sequence is TGTGCCAGCAGTTACCCGAACCGGGACAGCTCCTACGAGCAGTACGTC. Residues: CASSYPNRDSSYEQYV.

This clone was detected once. This chain joins TRBV18 and TRBJ2-1; TRBD2 matches at 8 bases. The CDR3 has 16 residues. V trimming: 3 bases; J trimming: 4 bases; junction bases outside the gene matches: 8. Germline loops: CDR1 KGHSH, CDR2 LQKENI. In nucleotides, the CDR3 is TGTGCCAGCTCACCTCAGGCCGCGGGGGGTTACAATGAGCAGTTCTTC. The encoded protein is CASSPQAAGGYNEQFF.

The rearrangement joins TRBV12-3 or TRBV12-4 to TRBJ1-2; tentative D call: TRBD1 (5 bases). The CDR3 runs to 12 residues. V gave up 4 bases and J gave up 8 bases, with 11 bases separating them. The CDR3 DNA reads TGTGCCAGCAGTTCCGGACATGGCGGCTACACCTTC. It specifies CASSSGHGGYTF.

CDR3 nucleotides: TGCGCCAGCAGCTTGGTGGGACTCGATAATTCACCCCTCCACTTT. It specifies CASSLVGLDNSPLHF. The V and J genes are TRBV5-1 and TRBJ1-6; TRBD1 might be the D (5 bases). Germline CDR1 reads SGHRS; CDR2 reads YFSETQ. Between the trimmed V and J ends, which lost 0 bases and 5 bases, there was a span of 9 bases. This CDR3 has 15 residues. The full variable domain, in which reference TRBV5-1 and TRBJ1-6 provide the parts outside the CDR3, is KAGVTQTPRYLIKTRGQQVTLSCSPISGHRSVSWYQQTPGQGLQFLFEYFSETQRNKGNFPGRFSGRQFSNSRSEMNVSTLELGDSALYLCASSLVGLDNSPLHFGNGTRLTVT.

The genes are TRBV6-5 and TRBJ2-3; D possibly corresponds to TRBD2 (6 bases). This CDR3 comprises 12 residues. The V and J ends lost 8 bases and 2 bases respectively, with 8 bases between them. Germline CDR1 is MNHEY and CDR2 is SVGAGI. The CDR3 loop reads CASLAPTDTQYF. The CDR3 coding sequence is TGTGCCAGCCTAGCGCCCACAGATACGCAGTATTTT.

The chain recombines TRBV19 with TRBJ1-5; D uncertain. The germline V gene encodes CDR1 LNHDA and CDR2 SQIVND (reference sequence). The CDR3 length is 15 residues. V gave up 6 bases and J gave up 3 bases, with 15 bases separating them. The DNA of the CDR3 is TGTGCCAGTAGCCTCCTCGCGGCGCACAATCAGCCCCAGCATTTT. This translates into CASSLLAAHNQPQHF.

The gene calls are TRBV2 and TRBJ1-4; the match to TRBD1 covers 11 bases. CDR1 is SNHLY, CDR2 FYNNEI, per germline. This CDR3 comprises 15 residues. V lost 5 bases, J lost 3 bases, and 2 bases stayed unmatched. The chain's CDR3 is CASSRTGGSNEKLFF. Written as DNA, the CDR3 is TGTGCCAGCAGTAGGACAGGGGGCTCTAATGAAAAACTGTTTTTT.

The chain carries TRBV21-1 and TRBJ2-1; the table's D call of TRBD2 was not tested on the DNA. TRBV21-1 is a pseudogene segment. CDR3 length: 14 amino acids. The CDR3 DNA follows: TGTGCCAGCAGCCTAGCGGGGGCCATCAATGAGCAGTTCTTC. Its protein product is CASSLAGAINEQFF.

The rearrangement links TRBV2 to TRBJ2-3, with 7 bases aligning to TRBD2. Germline CDR1 reads SNHLY; CDR2 reads FYNNEI. V lost 3 bases and J lost 2; bases outside the gene matches: 5. The CDR3 has 15 amino acids. Written as DNA, the CDR3 is TGTGCCAGCAGTGAGGGCGGGGGAGTCACAGATACGCAGTATTTT. Translated, it gives CASSEGGGVTDTQYF.

The sample holds a few counts of this clone. This chain joins TRBV6-5 and TRBJ1-2; D is perhaps TRBD1 (5 bases). CDR1 is MNHEY, CDR2 SVGAGI, per germline. Trimming cost V 6 bases and J 8 bases, with 22 bases left between them. The CDR3 consists of 15 residues. DNA for the CDR3: TGTGCCAGCAGAAGCAGCGGGGGTGCCGGTAGGGGCTACACCTTC. Translation: CASRSSGGAGRGYTF.

The chain employs TRBV6-2 or TRBV6-3 and TRBJ1-2; 8 nucleotides align to TRBD1. J lost 1 base, V lost 6 bases, and 7 bases had no gene match. CDR1 and CDR2 from the germline V gene are MNHEY and SVGEGT. There are 15 residues in the CDR3. CDR3 loop: CASSGGTGLNYGYTF. In nucleotides, the CDR3 is TGTGCCAGCAGCGGCGGGACAGGCCTTAACTATGGCTACACCTTC.